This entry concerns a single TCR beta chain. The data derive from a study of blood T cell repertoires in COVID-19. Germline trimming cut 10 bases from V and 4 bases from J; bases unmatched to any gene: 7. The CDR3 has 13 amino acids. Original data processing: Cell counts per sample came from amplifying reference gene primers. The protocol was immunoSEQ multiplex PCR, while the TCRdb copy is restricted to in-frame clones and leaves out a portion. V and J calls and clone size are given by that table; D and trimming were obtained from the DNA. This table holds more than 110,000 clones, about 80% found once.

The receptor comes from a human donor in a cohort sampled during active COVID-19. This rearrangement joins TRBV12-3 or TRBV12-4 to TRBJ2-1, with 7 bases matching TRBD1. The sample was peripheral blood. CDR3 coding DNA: TGTGCCACATACCAGGGACAGTACAATGAGCAGTTCTTC. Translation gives CATYQGQYNEQFF.